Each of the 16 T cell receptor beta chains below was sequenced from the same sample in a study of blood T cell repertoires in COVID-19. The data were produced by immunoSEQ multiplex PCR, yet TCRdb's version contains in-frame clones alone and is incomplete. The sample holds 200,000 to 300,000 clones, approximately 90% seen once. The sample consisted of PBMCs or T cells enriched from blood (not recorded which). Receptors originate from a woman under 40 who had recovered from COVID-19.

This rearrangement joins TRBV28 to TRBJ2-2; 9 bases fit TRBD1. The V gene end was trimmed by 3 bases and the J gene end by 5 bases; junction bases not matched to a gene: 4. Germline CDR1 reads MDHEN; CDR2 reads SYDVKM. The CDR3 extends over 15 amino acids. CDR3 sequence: CASSFLDRGTGELFF. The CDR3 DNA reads TGTGCCAGCAGTTTCCTGGACAGGGGTACCGGGGAGCTGTTTTTT.

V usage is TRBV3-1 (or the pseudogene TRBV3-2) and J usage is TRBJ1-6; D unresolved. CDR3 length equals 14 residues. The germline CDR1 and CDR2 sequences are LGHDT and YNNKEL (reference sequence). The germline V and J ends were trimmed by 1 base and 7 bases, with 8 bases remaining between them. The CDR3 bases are TGTGCCAGCAGCCAAGGATCCAGGAATTCACCCCTCCACTTT. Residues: CASSQGSRNSPLHF.

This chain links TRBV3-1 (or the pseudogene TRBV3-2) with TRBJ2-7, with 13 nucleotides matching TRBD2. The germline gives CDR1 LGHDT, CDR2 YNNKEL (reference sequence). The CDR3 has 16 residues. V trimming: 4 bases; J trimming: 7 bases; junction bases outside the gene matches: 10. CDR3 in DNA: TGTGCCAGCAGCCGGAAACCGGGACTAGCGGGGAAAGAGCAGTACTTC. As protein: CASSRKPGLAGKEQYF.

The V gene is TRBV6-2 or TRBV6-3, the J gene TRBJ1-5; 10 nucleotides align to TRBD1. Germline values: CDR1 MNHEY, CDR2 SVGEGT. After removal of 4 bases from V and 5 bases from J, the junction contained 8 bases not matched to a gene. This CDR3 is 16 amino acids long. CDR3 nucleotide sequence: TGTGCCAGCAGTTCCCGGGACAGGGGCCTCTATCAGCCCCAGCATTTT. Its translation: CASSSRDRGLYQPQHF.

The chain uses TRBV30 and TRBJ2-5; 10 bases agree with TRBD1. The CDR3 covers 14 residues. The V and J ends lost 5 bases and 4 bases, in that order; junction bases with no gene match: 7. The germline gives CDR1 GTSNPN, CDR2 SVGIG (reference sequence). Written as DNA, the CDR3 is TGTGCCTGGGCCGGGACAGGGGTGTCAGAGACCCAGTACTTC. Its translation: CAWAGTGVSETQYF.

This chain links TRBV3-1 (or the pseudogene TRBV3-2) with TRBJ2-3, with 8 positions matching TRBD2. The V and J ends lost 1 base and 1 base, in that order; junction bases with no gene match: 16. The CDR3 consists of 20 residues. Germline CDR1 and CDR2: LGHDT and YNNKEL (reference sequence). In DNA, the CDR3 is TGTGCCAGCAGCCAAGGATCAGGAGCGGGAGCGGACTTTGGCACAGATACGCAGTATTTT. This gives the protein CASSQGSGAGADFGTDTQYF.

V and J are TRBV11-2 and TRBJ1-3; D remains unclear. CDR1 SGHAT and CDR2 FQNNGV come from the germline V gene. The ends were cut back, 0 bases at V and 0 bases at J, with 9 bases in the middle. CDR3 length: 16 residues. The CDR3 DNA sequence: TGTGCCAGCAGCTTAGATCGGGGTGTCTCTGGAAACACCATATATTTT. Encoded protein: CASSLDRGVSGNTIYF.

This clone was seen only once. CDR3 sequence reads: CAISESPVYGYTF. CDR3 coding DNA: TGTGCCATCAGTGAGTCGCCGGTCTACGGCTACACCTTC. This rearrangement joins TRBV10-3 to TRBJ1-2; D remains unclear. The CDR3 spans 13 residues. The germline V and J ends were trimmed by 0 bases and 8 bases, with 10 bases remaining between them. Germline loops: CDR1 ENHRY, CDR2 SYGVKD.

The CDR3 region has the DNA TGTGCCAGCAGCCCTGGGGGCGGGAGCTCCTACAATGAGCAGTTCTTC. Amino acids: CASSPGGGSSYNEQFF. V gene TRBV7-2 combines with J gene TRBJ2-1, with D possibly matching TRBD2 (7 bases). The CDR3 contains 16 residues. Trimming stripped 5 bases from V and 0 bases from J, with 14 bases between. Per germline, CDR1 SGHTA and CDR2 FQGNSA. The complete variable domain, with remaining parts taken from reference TRBV7-2 and TRBJ2-1, reads GAGVSQSPSNKVTEKGKDVELRCDPISGHTALYWYRQSLGQGLEFLIYFQGNSAPDKSGLPSDRFSAERTGGSVSTLTIQRTQQEDSAVYLCASSPGGGSSYNEQFFGPGTRLTVL.

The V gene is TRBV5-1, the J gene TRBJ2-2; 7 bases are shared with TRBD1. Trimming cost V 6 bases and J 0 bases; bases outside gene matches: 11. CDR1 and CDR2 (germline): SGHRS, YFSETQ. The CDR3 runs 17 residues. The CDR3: CASIRTGHTTNTGELFF. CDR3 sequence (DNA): TGCGCCAGCATAAGGACAGGTCACACTACGAACACCGGGGAGCTGTTTTTT.

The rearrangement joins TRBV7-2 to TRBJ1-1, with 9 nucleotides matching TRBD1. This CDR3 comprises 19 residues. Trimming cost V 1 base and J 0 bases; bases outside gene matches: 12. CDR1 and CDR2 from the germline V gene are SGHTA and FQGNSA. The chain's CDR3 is CASSLVIWTGDRLNTEAFF. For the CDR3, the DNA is TGTGCCAGCAGCTTAGTTATTTGGACAGGGGATCGGCTGAACACTGAAGCTTTCTTT.

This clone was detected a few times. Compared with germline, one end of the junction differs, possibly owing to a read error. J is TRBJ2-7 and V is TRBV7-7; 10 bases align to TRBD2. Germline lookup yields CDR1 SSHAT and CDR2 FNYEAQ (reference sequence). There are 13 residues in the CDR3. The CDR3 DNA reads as TGTGCTAGCAGCCCCAGCGGGAGGGACGAGCAGTACTTC. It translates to CASSPSGRDEQYF. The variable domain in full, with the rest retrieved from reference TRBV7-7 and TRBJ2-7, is GAGVSQSPRYKVTKRGQDVTLRCDPISSHATLYWYQQALGQGPEFLTYFNYEAQPDKSGLPSDRFSAERPEGSISTLTIQRTEQRDSAMYRCASSPSGRDEQYFGPGTRLTVT.

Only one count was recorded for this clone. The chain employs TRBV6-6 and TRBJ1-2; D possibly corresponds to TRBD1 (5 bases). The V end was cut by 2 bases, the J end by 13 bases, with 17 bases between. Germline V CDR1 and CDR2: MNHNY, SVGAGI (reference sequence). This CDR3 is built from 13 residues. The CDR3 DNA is TGTGCCAGCAGTTACGATTACCAGGGCCTCCCCACCTTC. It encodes CASSYDYQGLPTF.

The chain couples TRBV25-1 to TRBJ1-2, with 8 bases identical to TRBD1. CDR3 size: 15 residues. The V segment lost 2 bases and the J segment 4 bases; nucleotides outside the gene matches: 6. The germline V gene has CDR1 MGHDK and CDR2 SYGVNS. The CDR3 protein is CASSEEGQVFYGYTF. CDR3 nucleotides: TGTGCCAGCAGTGAAGAGGGACAGGTATTCTATGGCTACACCTTC.

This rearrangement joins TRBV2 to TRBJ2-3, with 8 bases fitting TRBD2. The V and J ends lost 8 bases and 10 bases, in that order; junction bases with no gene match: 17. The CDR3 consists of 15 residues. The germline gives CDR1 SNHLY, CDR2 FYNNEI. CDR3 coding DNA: TGTGCCAGCTCCCCACGGGAGGGCCCTCATCGACCGCAGTATTTT. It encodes CASSPREGPHRPQYF.

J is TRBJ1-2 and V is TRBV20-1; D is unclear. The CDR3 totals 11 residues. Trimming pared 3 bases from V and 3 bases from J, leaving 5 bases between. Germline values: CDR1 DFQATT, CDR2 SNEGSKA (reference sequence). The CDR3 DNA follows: TGCAGTGCTAGTCTTGACTATGGCTACACCTTC. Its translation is CSASLDYGYTF.